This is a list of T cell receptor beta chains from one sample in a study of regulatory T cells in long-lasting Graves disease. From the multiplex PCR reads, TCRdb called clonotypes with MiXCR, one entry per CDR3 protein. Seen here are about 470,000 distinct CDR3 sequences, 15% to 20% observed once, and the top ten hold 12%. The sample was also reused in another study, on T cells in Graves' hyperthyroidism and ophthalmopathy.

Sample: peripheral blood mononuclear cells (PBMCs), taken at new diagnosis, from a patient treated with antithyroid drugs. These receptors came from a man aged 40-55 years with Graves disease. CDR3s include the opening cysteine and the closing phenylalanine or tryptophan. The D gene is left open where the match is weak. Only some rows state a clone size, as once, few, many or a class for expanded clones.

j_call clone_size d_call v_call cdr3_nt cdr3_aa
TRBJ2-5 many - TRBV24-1 TGTGCCACCAGTGATTTTCCGCAAGAGACCCAGTACTTC CATSDFPQETQYF
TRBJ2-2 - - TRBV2 TGTGCCAGCACCCGGACAGCGAACACCGGGGAGCTGTTTTTT CASTRTANTGELFF
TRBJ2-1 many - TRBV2 TGTGCCAGCACCCCCAGCGTATACAATGAGCAGTTCTTC CASTPSVYNEQFF
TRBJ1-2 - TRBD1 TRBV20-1 TGCAGTGCCGATCACAGGGGACCCTATGGCTACACCTTC CSADHRGPYGYTF
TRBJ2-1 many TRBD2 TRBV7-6 TGTGCCAGCAGCTTAGAAATCAGCGGGAGTCGCAGGGAGCAGTTCTTC CASSLEISGSRREQFF
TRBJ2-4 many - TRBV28 TGTGCCAGCAACGACGCCCCACCCGCCAAAAACATTCAGTACTTC CASNDAPPAKNIQYF
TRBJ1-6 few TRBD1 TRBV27 TGTGCCACGAAGAGGGACAGGGTTGAAAATTCACCCCTCCACTTT CATKRDRVENSPLHF
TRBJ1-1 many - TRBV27 TGTGCCAGCAGTTTACGACCCCCCCCGGGCACTGAAGCTTTCTTT CASSLRPPPGTEAFF
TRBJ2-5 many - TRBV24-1 TGTGCCACCAGCGGCTGGGGGCCTGGAGAGACCCAGTACTTC CATSGWGPGETQYF
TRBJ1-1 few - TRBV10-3 TGTGCCATCACCGCAGGGTCGTACACTGAAGCTTTCTTT CAITAGSYTEAFF
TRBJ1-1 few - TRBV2 TGTGCCAGCAGTGGAGGAATAAACGTTTTCTTT CASSGGINVFF
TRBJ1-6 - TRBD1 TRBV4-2 TGTGCCAGCAGCCGAGACAGGGGAGGATCACCCCTCCACTTT CASSRDRGGSPLHF
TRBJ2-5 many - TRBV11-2 TGTGCCAGCAGCTTAGGGGGCAACCCGTACCAAGAGACCCAGTACTTC CASSLGGNPYQETQYF
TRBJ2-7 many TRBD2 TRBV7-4 TGTGCCAGCAGTTCTTTCTCGGGGGGGAGTCTCTACGAGCAGTACTTC CASSSFSGGSLYEQYF